The 14 T cell receptor beta chains below come from one sample, sequenced in a study of a mutant IDH1 vaccine in newly diagnosed glioma. This sample's time point: week 35, safety follow-up. The content of each vaccine dose was 300 ug of mutant IDH1 20-mer peptide, and topical imiquimod accompanied it. No antigen has been assigned to these receptors. The table came from immunoSEQ multiplex PCR; TCRdb's copy has only in-frame clones and leaves some out. The data contain tens of thousands of clones, approximately 90% of them singletons. Specimen: PBMCs, collected from a glioma patient whose treatment included an IDH1 peptide vaccine. These receptors came from a middle-aged woman with glioma.

By share, this clone counts as medium-sized. The identical CDR3 is also encoded by other nucleotide sequences in the sample. The CDR3 here is CASSRLAGEQYF. CDR3 in DNA: TGTGCCAGCAGCCGACTAGCTGGCGAGCAGTACTTC. This chain joins TRBV7-8 and TRBJ2-7, with TRBD2 matching 7 bases. The CDR3 length is 12 residues. The V segment lost 5 bases and the J segment 6 bases; nucleotides outside the gene matches: 4. Germline assignment: CDR1 SGHVS and CDR2 FQNEAQ. Filled out from reference TRBV7-8 and TRBJ2-7, the complete variable domain reads GAGVSQSPRYKVAKRGQDVALRCDPISGHVSLFWYQQALGQGPEFLTYFQNEAQLDKSGLPSDRFFAERPEGSVSTLKIQRTQQEDSAVYLCASSRLAGEQYFGPGTRLTVT.

The rearrangement links TRBV4-1 to TRBJ2-3, with TRBD2 matching over 9 bases. The junction had 4 bases not matched to a gene; V was cut back by 3 bases and J by 0 bases. The CDR3 loop spans 16 amino acids. CDR1 is MGHRA and CDR2 is YSYEKL in the germline V gene. CDR3 bases: TGCGCCAGCAGCCAGCCCACTAGCGGGAGCACAGATACGCAGTATTTT. Amino acid sequence: CASSQPTSGSTDTQYF.

The table lists this clone with a count of one. This chain links TRBV18 with TRBJ2-7; 7 bases match TRBD2. The CDR3 is made up of 18 amino acids. With V trimmed by 2 bases and J by 2 bases, 15 bases remained unmatched. CDR1 is KGHSH, CDR2 LQKENI, per germline. The CDR3 sequence is CASSPNQTRTRSPYEQYF. CDR3 DNA: TGTGCCAGCTCACCAAACCAAACCCGGACTAGAAGCCCCTACGAGCAGTACTTC. The entire variable domain, with the rest obtained from reference TRBV18 and TRBJ2-7, is as follows: NAGVMQNPRHLVRRRGQEARLRCSPMKGHSHVYWYRQLPEEGLKFMVYLQKENIIDESGMPKERFSAEFPKEGPSILRIQQVVRGDSAAYFCASSPNQTRTRSPYEQYFGPGTRLTVT.

The chain combines TRBV4-1 with TRBJ2-7; the D gene is possibly TRBD2 (5 bases). Germline CDR1 and CDR2: MGHRA and YSYEKL. The CDR3 totals 13 residues. V was clipped by 2 bases and J by 3 bases, with 8 bases between them. CDR3 coding DNA: TGCGCCAGCAGCCAAACCGGGAACTACGAGCAGTACTTC. This sequence encodes CASSQTGNYEQYF.

The rearrangement links TRBV19 to TRBJ1-5; no definite D call. Germline V gives CDR1 LNHDA, CDR2 SQIVND (reference sequence). CDR3 length equals 16 residues. The ends were cut back, 8 bases at V and 1 base at J, with 18 bases in the middle. CDR3 in amino acids: CASREGNLGSNQPQHF. The CDR3 DNA is TGTGCCAGTCGTGAAGGAAATCTGGGGAGCAATCAGCCCCAGCATTTT.

The chain combines TRBV7-9 with TRBJ2-1, with D hard to call. CDR1 and CDR2 from the germline V gene are SEHNR and FQNEAQ (reference sequence). Trimming took 6 bases from V and 6 from J, leaving 12 bases between them. CDR3 length: 13 residues. The CDR3: CASRGSGVNEQFF. The CDR3 DNA reads TGTGCCAGCAGGGGAAGTGGTGTCAATGAGCAGTTCTTC.

The V call is TRBV4-3, the J call TRBJ1-4; a weak D match, TRBD1 (6 bases). Germline CDR1 is LGHNA and CDR2 is YSLEER. CDR3 length: 16 amino acids. Trimming shortened V by 5 bases and J by 7 bases, and 20 bases separated the two germline ends. CDR3 sequence: CASSSSPVGAGEKLFF. CDR3 nucleotides: TGCGCCAGCAGCTCCTCCCCTGTGGGGGCTGGTGAAAAACTGTTTTTT.

The V gene is TRBV5-4, the J gene TRBJ2-2; 9 bases are a match to TRBD1. V gave up 4 bases and J gave up 6 bases; unmatched junction bases: 7. CDR3 length equals 15 residues. Germline V gene lookup returns CDR1 SGHNT and CDR2 YYREEE (reference sequence). The CDR3 bases are TGTGCCAGCAGCCGAAACTACAGGGGGCCCGGGGAGCTGTTTTTT. It yields the protein CASSRNYRGPGELFF.

The CDR3 nucleotides are TGTGCCAGTAGTATCTCATCCGGGAGTAGCAATCAGCCCCAGCATTTT. This translates into CASSISSGSSNQPQHF. The chain is built from TRBV19 and TRBJ1-5, with D uncertain. The CDR3 covers 16 residues. The V end lost 3 bases, the J end lost 0 bases, and 12 bases lay between the germline ends. CDR1 LNHDA and CDR2 SQIVND come from the germline V gene (reference sequence).

V usage is TRBV9 and J usage is TRBJ2-5; TRBD2 matches at 8 bases. V shed 3 bases and J 4 bases; nucleotides not matched to a gene: 5. In germline, CDR1 is SGDLS, CDR2 YYNGEE. The length of the CDR3 is 14 residues. CDR3 DNA: TGTGCCAGCAGCGCCGGGGGGGTAGTAGAGACCCAGTACTTC. Translated: CASSAGGVVETQYF.

The table lists this clone with a few counts. V usage is TRBV25-1 and J usage is TRBJ1-2; D ambiguous. The germline V gene has CDR1 MGHDK and CDR2 SYGVNS. This CDR3 is built from 12 residues. Trimming shortened V by 5 bases and J by 1 base, and 5 bases separated the two germline ends. The chain's CDR3 is CASSTNNYGYTF. The CDR3 DNA sequence: TGTGCCAGCAGTACTAATAACTATGGCTACACCTTC.

The chain combines TRBV2 with TRBJ2-5, with D possibly being TRBD1 (6 bases). The length of the CDR3 is 15 residues. The germline CDR1 and CDR2 sequences are SNHLY and FYNNEI. Trimming shortened V by 8 bases and J by 2 bases, and 18 bases separated the two germline ends. The CDR3 DNA reads as TGTGCCAGCGGTAAAACAGGGCCCCCACAAGAGACCCAGTACTTC. This codes for CASGKTGPPQETQYF.

The gene calls are TRBV5-1 and TRBJ2-3; D possibly matches TRBD1 or TRBD2 (6 bases each). This CDR3 is 15 amino acids long. The ends were cut back, 0 bases at V and 7 bases at J, with 15 bases in the middle. Germline CDR1 reads SGHRS; CDR2 reads YFSETQ. The CDR3 nucleotides read TGCGCCAGCAGCTTGGAAGGGGGGAGAGGCCATACGCAGTATTTT. As protein: CASSLEGGRGHTQYF.

The V and J genes are TRBV28 and TRBJ2-6; D is uncertain. Germline values: CDR1 MDHEN, CDR2 SYDVKM. This CDR3 has 16 amino acids. The V end was cut by 3 bases, the J end by 0 bases, with 9 bases between. The CDR3 DNA follows: TGTGCCAGCAGTTTCGGCGGTCCCTCTGGGGCCAACGTCCTGACTTTC. Residues: CASSFGGPSGANVLTF.